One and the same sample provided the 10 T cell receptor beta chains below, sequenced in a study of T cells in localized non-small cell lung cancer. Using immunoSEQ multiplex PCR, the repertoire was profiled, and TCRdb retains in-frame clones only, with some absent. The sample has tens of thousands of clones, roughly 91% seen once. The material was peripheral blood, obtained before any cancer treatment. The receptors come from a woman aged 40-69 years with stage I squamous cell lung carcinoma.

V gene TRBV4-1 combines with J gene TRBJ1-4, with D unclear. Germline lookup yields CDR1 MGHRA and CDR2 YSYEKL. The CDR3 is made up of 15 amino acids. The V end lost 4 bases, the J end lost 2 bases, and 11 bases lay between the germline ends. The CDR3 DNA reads TGCGCCAGCAGCCTCAGCTACGGGACTAATGAAAAACTGTTTTTT. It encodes CASSLSYGTNEKLFF.

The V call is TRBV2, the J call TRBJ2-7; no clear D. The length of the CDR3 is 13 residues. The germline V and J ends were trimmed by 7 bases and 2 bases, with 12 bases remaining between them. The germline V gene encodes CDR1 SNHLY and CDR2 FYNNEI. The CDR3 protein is CASNLGLTYEQYF. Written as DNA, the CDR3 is TGTGCCAGCAATCTCGGCTTAACCTACGAGCAGTACTTC.

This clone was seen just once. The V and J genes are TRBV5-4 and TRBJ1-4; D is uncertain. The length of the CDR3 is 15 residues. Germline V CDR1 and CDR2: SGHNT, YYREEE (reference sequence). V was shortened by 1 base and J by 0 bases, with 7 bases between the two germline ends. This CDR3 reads CASSLIGPTNEKLFF. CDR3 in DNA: TGTGCCAGCAGCTTGATCGGACCAACTAATGAAAAACTGTTTTTT.

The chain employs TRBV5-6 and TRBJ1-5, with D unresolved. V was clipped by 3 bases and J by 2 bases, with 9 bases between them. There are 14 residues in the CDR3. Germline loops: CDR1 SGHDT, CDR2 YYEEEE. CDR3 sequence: CASSSLAGNQPQHF. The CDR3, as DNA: TGTGCCAGCAGCTCTTTGGCTGGCAATCAGCCCCAGCATTTT.

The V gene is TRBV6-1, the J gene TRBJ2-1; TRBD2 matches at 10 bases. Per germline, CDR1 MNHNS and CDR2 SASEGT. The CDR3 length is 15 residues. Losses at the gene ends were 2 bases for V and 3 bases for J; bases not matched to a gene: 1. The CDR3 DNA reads TGTGCCAGCAGTGAAACTAGCGGGAACTACAATGAGCAGTTCTTC. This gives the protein CASSETSGNYNEQFF.

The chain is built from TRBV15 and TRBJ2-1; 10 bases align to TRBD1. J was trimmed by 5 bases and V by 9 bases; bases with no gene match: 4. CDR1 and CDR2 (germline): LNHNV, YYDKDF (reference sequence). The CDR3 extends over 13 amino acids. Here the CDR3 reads CATGQGNHNEQFF. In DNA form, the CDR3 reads TGTGCCACGGGACAGGGGAATCACAATGAGCAGTTCTTC.

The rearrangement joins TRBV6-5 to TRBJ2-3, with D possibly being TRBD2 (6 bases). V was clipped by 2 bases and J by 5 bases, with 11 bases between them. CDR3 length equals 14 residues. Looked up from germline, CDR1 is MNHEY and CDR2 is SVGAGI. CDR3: CASSYGGDKDTQYF. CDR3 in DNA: TGTGCCAGCAGTTACGGAGGGGATAAAGATACGCAGTATTTT.

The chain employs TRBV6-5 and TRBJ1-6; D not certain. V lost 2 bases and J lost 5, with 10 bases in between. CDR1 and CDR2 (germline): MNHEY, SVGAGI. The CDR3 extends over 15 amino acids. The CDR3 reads CASSYGISDNSPLHF. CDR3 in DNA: TGTGCCAGCAGTTACGGAATTTCTGATAATTCACCCCTCCACTTT.

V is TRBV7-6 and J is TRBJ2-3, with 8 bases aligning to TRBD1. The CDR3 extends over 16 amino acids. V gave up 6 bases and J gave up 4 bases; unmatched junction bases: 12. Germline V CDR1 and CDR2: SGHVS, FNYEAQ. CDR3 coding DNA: TGTGCCAGCAGGGCCTGGGGGCAGGGGGCGGCAGATACGCAGTATTTT. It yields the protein CASRAWGQGAADTQYF. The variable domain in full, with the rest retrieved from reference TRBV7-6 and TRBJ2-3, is GAGVSQSPRYKVTKRGQDVALRCDPISGHVSLYWYRQALGQGPEFLTYFNYEAQQDKSGLPNDRFSAERPEGSISTLTIQRTEQRDSAMYRCASRAWGQGAADTQYFGPGTRLTVL.

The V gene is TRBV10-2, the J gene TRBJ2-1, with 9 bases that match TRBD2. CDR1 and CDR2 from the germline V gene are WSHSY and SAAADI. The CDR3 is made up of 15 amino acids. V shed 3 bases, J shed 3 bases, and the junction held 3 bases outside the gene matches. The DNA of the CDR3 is TGCGCCAGCAGTGAAGGCGGGGGGGACTACAATGAGCAGTTCTTC. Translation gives CASSEGGGDYNEQFF.